This TCR beta chain derives from a study of regulatory T cells in long-lasting Graves disease. Overall study context: Patients newly diagnosed with Graves' had been on antithyroid drugs for under 3 months.

Unmatched junction bases numbered 2, after V lost 10 bases and J lost 0 bases. Germline V gene sequence: CDR1 ENHRY, CDR2 SYGVKD. The CDR3 extends over 12 amino acids. Building of the TCR beta libraries involved iRepertoire HTBI primers and Arm-PCR of CDR3 regions. One entry per CDR3 protein, called by TCRdb with MiXCR from the multiplex PCR reads. The sample has around 230,000 distinct CDR3 sequences, about 17% seen once. Time point in this sample: newly diagnosed GD, antithyroid drugs for less than 3 months. Extracted PBMC RNA gave rise to the TCR library. This clonotype occurred many times. The gene calls are TRBV10-3 and TRBJ1-1, with TRBD1 identical over 7 bases. This specimen consisted of peripheral blood mononuclear cells (PBMCs), obtained at new diagnosis, from a patient treated with antithyroid drugs. The clonotype originates from a female donor with Graves disease. In DNA, the CDR3 is TGTGCCAGCGGACAGGTGAACACTGAAGCTTTCTTT. It yields the protein CASGQVNTEAFF.